Presented here are 13 T cell receptor beta chains from one specimen sequenced in a study of blood T cell repertoires in COVID-19. The table came from immunoSEQ multiplex PCR; TCRdb's copy has only in-frame clones and leaves some out. The sample lists over 200,000 clones, more than 70% occurring once. Sample: peripheral blood. These receptor sequences come from a woman aged 60-75 years with acute or convalescent COVID-19.

This clone was recorded a few times. The V and J genes are TRBV7-8 and TRBJ1-4; 10 positions agree with TRBD1. Germline values: CDR1 SGHVS, CDR2 FQNEAQ. The V and J ends lost 5 bases and 5 bases, in that order; junction bases with no gene match: 14. The CDR3 has 18 residues. CDR3 residues: CASSQQTGGGGRNEKLFF. CDR3 nucleotides: TGTGCCAGCAGCCAACAGACAGGGGGCGGGGGGCGGAATGAAAAACTGTTTTTT.

CDR3 amino acids: CASSEAGTSKGNEQFF. Written as DNA, the CDR3 is TGTGCCAGCAGTGAAGCCGGGACTAGCAAAGGGAATGAGCAGTTCTTC. The gene calls are TRBV6-1 and TRBJ2-1; 9 bases match TRBD2. CDR1 is MNHNS, CDR2 SASEGT, per germline. This CDR3 has 16 residues. V lost 0 bases and J lost 7; bases outside the gene matches: 7.

J is TRBJ2-7 and V is TRBV12-3 or TRBV12-4; 8 positions match TRBD1. CDR3 length: 13 residues. V shed 5 bases, J shed 4 bases, and the junction held 4 bases outside the gene matches. CDR3 amino acids: CASSLTGGYEQYF. The CDR3 nucleotides are TGTGCCAGCAGTCTAACAGGGGGGTACGAGCAGTACTTC.

The V gene is TRBV7-2, the J gene TRBJ1-2; no clear D gene. Trimming stripped 5 bases from V and 2 bases from J, with 15 bases between. This CDR3 region has 15 residues. Germline values: CDR1 SGHTA, CDR2 FQGNSA. The CDR3 reads CASSAQLVSNYGYTF. CDR3 in DNA: TGTGCCAGCAGCGCCCAGTTGGTTTCGAACTATGGCTACACCTTC. Full variable domain (remainder filled in from reference TRBV7-2 and TRBJ1-2): GAGVSQSPSNKVTEKGKDVELRCDPISGHTALYWYRQSLGQGLEFLIYFQGNSAPDKSGLPSDRFSAERTGGSVSTLTIQRTQQEDSAVYLCASSAQLVSNYGYTFGSGTRLTVV.

The chain links TRBV18 to TRBJ1-4; D possibly corresponds to TRBD1 (6 bases). The CDR3 length is 15 residues. The V end lost 4 bases, the J end lost 7 bases, and 16 bases lay between the germline ends. Germline V gene data show CDR1 as KGHSH and CDR2 as LQKENI. DNA for the CDR3: TGTGCCAGCTCACGCGGACAGATTCTAGTTGAAAAACTGTTTTTT. This translates into CASSRGQILVEKLFF.

The rearrangement links TRBV10-3 to TRBJ2-5; 11 nucleotides match TRBD1. The CDR3 has 14 residues. The germline CDR1 and CDR2 sequences are ENHRY and SYGVKD. Germline trimming cut 6 bases from V and 3 bases from J; bases unmatched to any gene: 3. The CDR3: CAISLGQGEETQYF. CDR3 DNA: TGTGCCATCAGCCTGGGACAGGGGGAAGAGACCCAGTACTTC.

This rearrangement joins TRBV6-5 to TRBJ2-1; 8 bases match TRBD1. Germline V gene sequence: CDR1 MNHEY, CDR2 SVGAGI. CDR3 size: 15 residues. With V trimmed by 5 bases and J by 6 bases, 9 bases remained unmatched. The CDR3 nucleotides are TGTGCCAGCAGTATGATTTTCGGGACAGGCAATGAGCAGTTCTTC. Its translation is CASSMIFGTGNEQFF.

V gene TRBV6-5 combines with J gene TRBJ2-5; TRBD1 agrees at 7 bases. The CDR3 runs 14 residues. The trim removed 7 bases at V and 1 base at J, leaving 6 bases unmatched. Per germline, CDR1 MNHEY and CDR2 SVGAGI. This CDR3 reads CASTLTGSQETQYF. Written as DNA, the CDR3 is TGTGCCAGCACCTTGACAGGGTCCCAAGAGACCCAGTACTTC.

The J gene is TRBJ1-2, the V gene TRBV6-5, with TRBD1 matching over 8 bases. The CDR3 is 13 amino acids. The germline V gene encodes CDR1 MNHEY and CDR2 SVGAGI. J gave up 10 bases and V 2 bases, and 6 bases lay outside the gene matches. This CDR3 reads CASSYTTGEVYTF. The CDR3 DNA follows: TGTGCCAGCAGTTACACGACAGGGGAGGTCTACACCTTC.

The chain links TRBV28 to TRBJ2-7; no reliable D call. CDR3 size: 14 residues. Trimming took 3 bases from V and 2 from J, leaving 11 bases between them. Per the germline V gene, CDR1 is MDHEN and CDR2 is SYDVKM. CDR3 DNA: TGTGCCAGCAGTTTCCGCCAAACTACCTACGAGCAGTACTTC. The encoded protein is CASSFRQTTYEQYF.

This clone has just a few counts. The chain links TRBV24-1 to TRBJ1-5; D ambiguous. This CDR3 is 15 amino acids long. Germline V gene lookup returns CDR1 KGHDR and CDR2 SFDVKD. The germline V and J ends were trimmed by 4 bases and 3 bases, with 12 bases remaining between them. The DNA for the CDR3 is TGTGCCACCAGTGAATCTAGGTCAACCAATCAGCCCCAGCATTTT. It translates to CATSESRSTNQPQHF.

The chain has TRBV7-8 and TRBJ1-2, with D possibly matching TRBD1 (6 bases). V gave up 4 bases and J gave up 0 bases, with 12 bases separating them. Germline V gene data show CDR1 as SGHVS and CDR2 as FQNEAQ. The length of the CDR3 is 15 residues. The CDR3: CASSSTGSSNYGYTF. In DNA form, the CDR3 reads TGTGCCAGCAGCTCCACAGGGTCCTCTAACTATGGCTACACCTTC.

The chain is built from TRBV12-5 and TRBJ1-1, with TRBD1 matching over 8 bases. V lost 4 bases, J lost 0 bases, and 13 bases stayed unmatched. Germline V gene lookup returns CDR1 LGHNT and CDR2 FRNRAP. The CDR3 has 18 amino acids. In DNA form, the CDR3 reads TGTGCTAGTGGTTCTAACAGGGGGAACATCCGGATGAACACTGAAGCTTTCTTT. Translation gives CASGSNRGNIRMNTEAFF.